The clone carrying this T cell receptor (beta chain) was observed many times. Its target is unknown. Amplified TCR beta CDR3 regions came from RNA transcripts. HTBI primers were used for first-round RT-PCR of the TCR CDR3. TCRdb reprocessed the multiplex PCR reads via MiXCR and lists one record per CDR3 protein. Altogether 700,000 to 850,000 distinct CDR3 sequences are present, about a third being singletons, with the ten largest covering 31%. Germline lookup yields CDR1 SGHRS and CDR2 YFSETQ. The length of the CDR3 is 15 residues. The V and J ends lost 1 base and 3 bases respectively, with 14 bases between them. Hyperthyroidism was newly diagnosed in patients aged 18 to 65 (duration under 2 months). The sample originates from a study of T cells in Graves' hyperthyroidism and ophthalmopathy. Whole-study findings and limits: Among thyroid clonotypes expanded above 0.001, most also appeared in blood. Ophthalmopathy was identified by the model a median about 6.4 months ahead of onset.

The source of this sequence is a woman aged 35 to 49 with Graves' hyperthyroidism. The sequencing sample was made of blood. The J gene is TRBJ2-7, the V gene TRBV5-1; D tentatively reads TRBD1 or TRBD2 (5 bases each). CDR3 nucleotides: TGCGCCAGCAGCTTGCTCCCGGGGACGATCTACGAGCAGTACTTC. Amino acid sequence: CASSLLPGTIYEQYF. The entire variable domain, with the rest obtained from reference TRBV5-1 and TRBJ2-7, is as follows: KAGVTQTPRYLIKTRGQQVTLSCSPISGHRSVSWYQQTPGQGLQFLFEYFSETQRNKGNFPGRFSGRQFSNSRSEMNVSTLELGDSALYLCASSLLPGTIYEQYFGPGTRLTVT.